What follows are 13 T cell receptor beta chains derived from one specimen sequenced in a study of cytomegalovirus exposure and HLA in healthy donors. The PCR used 60 Vbeta and 13 Jbeta primers. The data were produced by immunoSEQ multiplex PCR, yet TCRdb's version contains in-frame clones alone and is incomplete. The sample holds about 130,000 clones, roughly four fifths seen once. Sequencing input: PBMCs. The receptors originated from a woman between 50 and 59 years old in good health and CMV-seronegative.

This clone was picked up one time. The genes are TRBV29-1 and TRBJ2-7; 7 bases are a match to TRBD2. The CDR3 consists of 14 residues. V trimming: 4 bases; J trimming: 7 bases; junction bases outside the gene matches: 13. Germline values: CDR1 SQVTM, CDR2 ANQGSEA. The CDR3 protein is CSVGISLVGGEQYF. CDR3 nucleotides: TGCAGCGTTGGTATTAGCCTGGTGGGAGGGGAGCAGTACTTC.

This sequence joins TRBV7-3 and TRBJ2-1; D is perhaps TRBD1 (6 bases). Germline-derived CDR1 and CDR2 are SGHTA and FQGTGA. CDR3 length equals 12 residues. V was clipped by 5 bases and J by 9 bases, with 11 bases between them. The chain's CDR3 is CASSLTGGEQFF. The CDR3 nucleotides read TGTGCCAGCAGCCTGACAGGAGGTGAGCAGTTCTTC.

The CDR3 spells CASSQSGASNTGELFF. The CDR3 DNA is TGTGCCAGCTCACAAAGCGGGGCCAGTAACACCGGGGAGCTGTTTTTT. The rearrangement uses TRBV18 and TRBJ2-2, with 7 bases matching TRBD2. CDR1 is KGHSH, CDR2 LQKENI, per germline. CDR3 length: 16 residues. Trimming cost V 4 bases and J 2 bases; bases outside gene matches: 7.

The CDR3 is CASSFQLAGENEQFF. Here the CDR3 DNA reads TGCGCCAGCAGCTTCCAACTAGCGGGAGAAAATGAGCAGTTCTTC. The V and J genes are TRBV5-1 and TRBJ2-1; 11 bases are shared with TRBD2. This CDR3 spans 15 amino acids. CDR1 SGHRS and CDR2 YFSETQ come from the germline V gene. V trimming: 2 bases; J trimming: 7 bases; junction bases outside the gene matches: 5.

This clone was observed once. The chain employs TRBV6-5 and TRBJ2-5; no definite D call. Germline V gene lookup returns CDR1 MNHEY and CDR2 SVGAGI. The V end was cut by 8 bases, the J end by 2 bases, with 6 bases between. CDR3 length: 11 amino acids. CDR3 in amino acids: CASGQQETQYF. The CDR3 bases are TGTGCCAGCGGCCAGCAAGAGACCCAGTACTTC.

The chain carries TRBV9 and TRBJ1-4; no clear D gene. Germline V gene sequence: CDR1 SGDLS, CDR2 YYNGEE. Trimming removed 0 bases from V and 3 bases from J, with 6 bases in between. The CDR3 has 14 amino acids. The CDR3 is CASSVAGSNEKLFF. The CDR3 DNA reads as TGTGCCAGCAGCGTAGCGGGGTCTAATGAAAAACTGTTTTTT.

The chain's CDR3 is CASSYTTRGLNTEAFF. CDR3 bases: TGTGCCAGCAGTTACACGACCAGGGGCCTCAACACTGAAGCTTTCTTT. This chain uses TRBV6-5 with TRBJ1-1, with D perhaps TRBD1 (6 bases). CDR3 length: 16 residues. CDR1 and CDR2 (germline): MNHEY, SVGAGI. With 2 bases removed from V and 2 bases from J, the gap between germline ends came to 15 bases.

The CDR3 bases are TGTGCCAGTAGTACCAGGGACATCCCAGACAACTATGGCTACACCTTC. As protein: CASSTRDIPDNYGYTF. The chain recombines TRBV19 with TRBJ1-2, with D possibly TRBD1 on 6 matching bases. Deletions cut 4 bases from V and 2 bases from J, with 17 bases between. Germline V lookup: CDR1 LNHDA, CDR2 SQIVND (reference sequence). CDR3 length equals 16 residues.

V usage is TRBV5-6 and J usage is TRBJ2-7; D perhaps matches TRBD2 (5 bases). Between the trimmed V and J ends, which lost 0 bases and 4 bases, there was a span of 20 bases. The CDR3 has 17 amino acids. Germline V gene data show CDR1 as SGHDT and CDR2 as YYEEEE. The CDR3 here is CASSLDTLRVRPYEQYF. The CDR3 DNA is TGTGCCAGCAGCTTGGACACTTTGCGGGTTAGGCCGTACGAGCAGTACTTC.

The V and J genes are TRBV6-5 and TRBJ1-5; perhaps TRBD1 as D (5 bases). In germline, CDR1 is MNHEY, CDR2 SVGAGI. The CDR3 totals 14 residues. The V end was cut by 2 bases, the J end by 3 bases, with 8 bases between. The chain's CDR3 is CASSYRGNNQPQHF. CDR3 nucleotide sequence: TGTGCCAGCAGTTACAGGGGAAACAATCAGCCCCAGCATTTT.

The J gene is TRBJ2-1, the V gene TRBV11-3, with 9 bases aligning to TRBD2. The CDR3 loop spans 15 amino acids. Germline V gene data show CDR1 as SGHNT and CDR2 as YENEEA. J was trimmed by 3 bases and V by 4 bases; bases with no gene match: 4. The CDR3 sequence is CASSSLAGYYNEQFF. The CDR3 region has the DNA TGTGCCAGCAGCTCCCTAGCGGGGTACTACAATGAGCAGTTCTTC.

The CDR3 nucleotides are TGTGCCAGCTCTTTAAACACTGAAGCTTTCTTT. Translation gives CASSLNTEAFF. The rearrangement uses TRBV18 and TRBJ1-1; D not certain. Germline V gives CDR1 KGHSH, CDR2 LQKENI. V lost 6 bases to trimming and J lost 2 bases, with 4 bases between them. The CDR3 totals 11 residues. The full variable domain, its missing parts supplied by reference TRBV18 and TRBJ1-1, is NAGVMQNPRHLVRRRGQEARLRCSPMKGHSHVYWYRQLPEEGLKFMVYLQKENIIDESGMPKERFSAEFPKEGPSILRIQQVVRGDSAAYFCASSLNTEAFFGQGTRLTVV.

The chain employs TRBV29-1 and TRBJ1-2; TRBD1 matches at 8 bases. This CDR3 region has 14 residues. V shed 7 bases, J shed 7 bases, and the junction held 14 bases outside the gene matches. Germline V gene sequence: CDR1 SQVTM, CDR2 ANQGSEA. CDR3 DNA: TGCAGCGCACGGGACAGGAGGGCAGGGTTTGGCTACACCTTC. Its translation: CSARDRRAGFGYTF. Filled out from reference TRBV29-1 and TRBJ1-2, the complete variable domain reads SAVISQKPSRDICQRGTSLTIQCQVDSQVTMMFWYRQQPGQSLTLIATANQGSEATYESGFVIDKFPISRPNLTFSTLTVSNMSPEDSSIYLCSARDRRAGFGYTFGSGTRLTVV.